The 27 T cell receptor beta chains below were found in one sample sequenced in a study of response to subunit inactivated influenza vaccine. TCRdb re-called the RT-PCR reads through MiXCR, storing one row per CDR3 protein. The sample includes roughly 780,000 distinct CDR3 sequences, about 18% seen only once; the top ten take approximately 10%. The sequencing here drew on PBMCs from blood, taken roughly 5 days after vaccination. The source is a man aged 50-60 years who received an inactivated influenza vaccine.

This clonotype was found many times. The chain links TRBV12-3 or TRBV12-4 to TRBJ2-4; possible D gene TRBD1, 6 bases. Trimming pared 8 bases from V and 6 bases from J, leaving 17 bases between. The CDR3 length is 14 residues. The DNA of the CDR3 is TGTGCCAGCGGAAGCCTGGGACACCTAAACATTCAGTACTTC. This gives the protein CASGSLGHLNIQYF.

This clonotype was seen more than once but under ten times. The CDR3 protein is CASSYSDSYNSPLHF. CDR3 bases: TGTGCCAGCAGTTACTCGGACAGCTATAATTCACCCCTCCACTTT. This sequence joins TRBV6-2 or TRBV6-3 and TRBJ1-6; possible D gene TRBD1, 6 bases. CDR1 and CDR2 (germline): MNHEY, SVGEGT. CDR3 length equals 15 residues. V was cut by 0 bases and J by 3 bases, with 6 bases left in between.

Only a few counts were recorded for this clonotype. V is TRBV7-6 and J is TRBJ2-2; D remains unclear. CDR3 length equals 16 residues. Per germline, CDR1 SGHVS and CDR2 FNYEAQ. Trimming stripped 2 bases from V and 0 bases from J, with 10 bases between. CDR3 residues: CASSLSAGPNTGELFF. In DNA form, the CDR3 reads TGTGCCAGCAGCTTAAGTGCAGGACCGAACACCGGGGAGCTGTTTTTT.

This clonotype has a handful of counts. The chain uses TRBV27 and TRBJ2-3; the match to TRBD2 covers 12 bases. After removal of 4 bases from V and 7 bases from J, the junction contained 6 bases not matched to a gene. The CDR3 contains 15 residues. CDR1 and CDR2 from the germline V gene are MNHEY and SMNVEV (reference sequence). CDR3 nucleotides: TGTGCCAGCAGTTCAACTAGCGGGAGGATAAATACGCAGTATTTT. Residues: CASSSTSGRINTQYF.

This sequence joins TRBV24-1 and TRBJ1-5; 7 bases line up with TRBD1. The CDR3 sequence is 14 residues long. Germline CDR1 and CDR2: KGHDR and SFDVKD. V shed 6 bases and J 3 bases; nucleotides not matched to a gene: 4. This chain's CDR3 is CATSSGTDNQPQHF. The CDR3 bases are TGTGCCACCAGTTCCGGGACAGACAATCAGCCCCAGCATTTT.

The chain carries TRBV20-1 and TRBJ2-5; D perhaps matches TRBD1 (6 bases). CDR3 length equals 14 residues. Germline V CDR1 and CDR2: DFQATT, SNEGSKA (reference sequence). The germline V and J ends were trimmed by 1 base and 5 bases, with 14 bases remaining between them. In DNA form, the CDR3 reads TGCAGTGCTAGAGTTGGGGGCTTCGGCGAGACCCAGTACTTC. It translates to CSARVGGFGETQYF.

This clonotype was detected only a few times. This chain joins TRBV6-5 and TRBJ1-2; no firm D call. CDR3 length: 15 residues. Between the trimmed V and J ends, which lost 0 bases and 5 bases, there was a span of 13 bases. Germline V CDR1 and CDR2: MNHEY, SVGAGI. The CDR3 DNA is TGTGCCAGCAGTTACTCGCCTCCTAACGGGTATGGCTACACCTTC. It specifies CASSYSPPNGYGYTF.

This clonotype was found a few times. This rearrangement joins TRBV6-1 to TRBJ2-4; a weak D match, TRBD1 (6 bases). V lost 7 bases to trimming and J lost 3 bases, with 13 bases between them. Germline CDR1 MNHNS, CDR2 SASEGT. The CDR3 has 14 amino acids. The CDR3 loop reads CASIDTRGKNIQYF. CDR3 coding DNA: TGTGCCAGCATCGACACCAGGGGCAAAAACATTCAGTACTTC.

The chain couples TRBV2 to TRBJ1-4; the match to TRBD1 covers 9 bases. This CDR3 comprises 15 residues. V gave up 5 bases and J gave up 4 bases; unmatched junction bases: 5. The germline gives CDR1 SNHLY, CDR2 FYNNEI. The CDR3 nucleotides are TGTGCCAGCAGTTTACAGGGACAGGGTAATGAAAAACTGTTTTTT. Translation gives CASSLQGQGNEKLFF.

In this sample, this clonotype turned up many times. The chain is built from TRBV20-1 and TRBJ1-5; TRBD1 agrees at 7 bases. Germline assignment: CDR1 DFQATT and CDR2 SNEGSKA (reference sequence). This CDR3 is 13 amino acids long. The ends lost 5 bases at V and 5 bases at J; junction bases unmatched: 6. CDR3: CSAPGQVDQPQHF. CDR3 DNA: TGCAGTGCTCCTGGACAGGTGGATCAGCCCCAGCATTTT.

On this clonotype itself: Compared with germline, one end of the junction differs, possibly owing to a read error. The chain recombines TRBV7-7 with TRBJ2-1; D assignment may be TRBD1 or TRBD2 (5 bases each). The CDR3 has 15 residues. Looked up from germline, CDR1 is SSHAT and CDR2 is FNYEAQ (reference sequence). The CDR3 loop reads CASSFTAEGSDEQFF. CDR3 nucleotides: TGTGCTAGCAGCTTCACAGCAGAGGGGTCGGATGAGCAGTTCTTC.

This chain connects TRBV5-1 to TRBJ2-5, with 12 bases identical to TRBD2. V shed 4 bases, J shed 5 bases, and the junction held 6 bases outside the gene matches. CDR3 length: 15 amino acids. The germline gives CDR1 SGHRS, CDR2 YFSETQ. CDR3 residues: CASSPGLAGTETQYF. As DNA, the CDR3 is TGCGCCAGCAGCCCGGGACTAGCGGGTACTGAGACCCAGTACTTC.

The chain couples TRBV9 to TRBJ2-1, with 10 bases fitting TRBD2. The CDR3 loop spans 18 amino acids. The V segment lost 1 base and the J segment 0 bases; nucleotides outside the gene matches: 7. Germline loops: CDR1 SGDLS, CDR2 YYNGEE. The CDR3 bases are TGTGCCAGCAGCGTATTTAGCGGGGGGCGAAGCTCCTACAATGAGCAGTTCTTC. Protein product: CASSVFSGGRSSYNEQFF.

The J gene is TRBJ2-3, the V gene TRBV5-1, with TRBD1 matching 7 bases. Trimming removed 0 bases from V and 4 bases from J; junction bases left unmatched: 5. CDR3 length equals 15 residues. Per the germline V gene, CDR1 is SGHRS and CDR2 is YFSETQ. This CDR3 reads CASSLGQGLADTQYF. CDR3 sequence (DNA): TGCGCCAGCAGCTTGGGACAGGGATTGGCAGATACGCAGTATTTT.

This sequence joins TRBV20-1 and TRBJ2-1; 12 bases match TRBD2. With 4 bases clipped from V and 4 bases from J, the junction kept 5 bases outside the gene matches. The CDR3 has 15 residues. CDR1 is DFQATT, CDR2 SNEGSKA, per germline (reference sequence). CDR3 nucleotides: TGCAGTGCTACGACTAGCGGGGGATTATACAATGAGCAGTTCTTC. Translation gives CSATTSGGLYNEQFF.

This chain joins TRBV29-1 and TRBJ2-2; 9 positions match TRBD1. The CDR3 has 14 residues. Germline lookup yields CDR1 SQVTM and CDR2 ANQGSEA. V was pared by 7 bases and J by 5 bases, with 8 bases of the junction left unmatched. The CDR3 loop reads CSASDRGETGELFF. The CDR3 nucleotides are TGCAGCGCGTCGGACAGGGGTGAGACCGGGGAGCTGTTTTTT.

This clonotype has more than one count but fewer than ten. The chain is built from TRBV15 and TRBJ2-3, with unresolved D. Germline values: CDR1 LNHNV, CDR2 YYDKDF (reference sequence). V shed 1 base and J shed 2 bases, with 7 bases lying between them. CDR3 length equals 14 residues. This chain's CDR3 is CATSRVALTDTQYF. CDR3 coding DNA: TGTGCCACCAGCAGAGTAGCTCTCACAGATACGCAGTATTTT.

DNA for the CDR3: TGTGCCAGCAGCCAAGGTGGGACTAGCGGTTCCTACAATGAGCAGTTCTTC. This gives the protein CASSQGGTSGSYNEQFF. The chain has TRBV4-2 and TRBJ2-1; 11 bases fit TRBD2. Germline-derived CDR1 and CDR2 are LGHNA and YNFKEQ. Germline trimming cut 1 base from V and 1 base from J; bases unmatched to any gene: 3. The CDR3 totals 17 residues.

The V and J genes are TRBV4-2 and TRBJ2-1; 7 bases match TRBD2. V lost 1 base, J lost 0 bases, and 21 bases stayed unmatched. Germline lookup yields CDR1 LGHNA and CDR2 YNFKEQ. The CDR3 is 22 amino acids. The DNA for the CDR3 is TGTGCCAGCAGCCAAGGGTTGCTCTTTTTGGCTAGCGGTTCTAGCTCCTACAATGAGCAGTTCTTC. Encoded protein: CASSQGLLFLASGSSSYNEQFF.

This clonotype was observed a few times. The V gene is TRBV28, the J gene TRBJ1-2; D is possibly TRBD1 (6 bases). Trimming took off 3 bases at V and 4 bases at J, with 12 bases between the two ends. Germline V gene data show CDR1 as MDHEN and CDR2 as SYDVKM. CDR3 size: 14 residues. The CDR3 DNA follows: TGTGCCAGCAGTTTTTGGCAGGGGAGCTATGGCTACACCTTC. It specifies CASSFWQGSYGYTF.

The V gene is TRBV7-2, the J gene TRBJ2-7, with D perhaps TRBD1 or TRBD2 (6 bases each). The CDR3 extends over 16 amino acids. In germline, CDR1 is SGHTA, CDR2 FQGNSA. V gave up 3 bases and J gave up 3 bases, with 18 bases separating them. The CDR3 reads CASSFPSGASDYEQYF. As DNA, the CDR3 is TGTGCCAGCAGCTTCCCCTCGGGGGCTAGCGACTACGAGCAGTACTTC.

This clonotype was recorded a few times. The chain uses TRBV12-3 or TRBV12-4 and TRBJ2-5; D possibly uses TRBD1 or TRBD2 (6 bases each). V was clipped by 1 base and J by 4 bases, with 10 bases between them. CDR3 length equals 14 residues. For the CDR3, the DNA is TGTGCCAGCAGTTTAGGTACGGGGGCAGAGACCCAGTACTTC. It yields the protein CASSLGTGAETQYF.

The genes are TRBV5-1 and TRBJ2-3; either TRBD1 or TRBD2 may supply D (5 bases each). The CDR3 contains 15 residues. CDR1 SGHRS and CDR2 YFSETQ come from the germline V gene. V was clipped by 1 base and J by 4 bases, with 13 bases between them. The CDR3 protein is CASSLMGVRPDTQYF. CDR3 nucleotide sequence: TGCGCCAGCAGCTTGATGGGGGTGCGCCCAGATACGCAGTATTTT.

This clonotype was recorded many times. This rearrangement joins TRBV6-2 or TRBV6-3 to TRBJ2-5, with D unclear. The V end was cut by 4 bases, the J end by 2 bases, with 17 bases between. The CDR3 has 16 amino acids. Germline assignment: CDR1 MNHEY and CDR2 SVGEGT. Here the CDR3 reads CASSSTVITVQETQYF. The CDR3 region has the DNA TGTGCCAGCAGTTCCACGGTCATCACTGTTCAAGAGACCCAGTACTTC.

The chain has TRBV5-1 and TRBJ1-1; no firm D call. The CDR3 has 14 residues. Germline loops: CDR1 SGHRS, CDR2 YFSETQ. Trimming stripped 1 base from V and 2 bases from J, with 9 bases between. CDR3 nucleotide sequence: TGCGCCAGCAGCTTGTGGCAGACTAACACTGAAGCTTTCTTT. It is translated as CASSLWQTNTEAFF. Drawing the rest from reference TRBV5-1 and TRBJ1-1, the complete variable domain is KAGVTQTPRYLIKTRGQQVTLSCSPISGHRSVSWYQQTPGQGLQFLFEYFSETQRNKGNFPGRFSGRQFSNSRSEMNVSTLELGDSALYLCASSLWQTNTEAFFGQGTRLTVV.

The sample holds a few counts of this clonotype. The rearrangement uses TRBV5-1 and TRBJ1-4; maybe TRBD1 (6 bases). CDR3 length: 15 residues. The germline V and J ends were trimmed by 5 bases and 2 bases, with 13 bases remaining between them. Germline CDR1 and CDR2: SGHRS and YFSETQ. This CDR3 reads CASRLGTTTNEKLFF. As DNA, the CDR3 is TGCGCCAGCAGACTAGGGACAACTACTAATGAAAAACTGTTTTTT. The full variable domain, in which reference TRBV5-1 and TRBJ1-4 provide the parts outside the CDR3, is KAGVTQTPRYLIKTRGQQVTLSCSPISGHRSVSWYQQTPGQGLQFLFEYFSETQRNKGNFPGRFSGRQFSNSRSEMNVSTLELGDSALYLCASRLGTTTNEKLFFGSGTQLSVL.

This clonotype was observed a handful of times. The rearrangement links TRBV7-2 to TRBJ2-5, with D possibly being TRBD2 (6 bases). The CDR3 is 14 residues long. Germline V gene lookup returns CDR1 SGHTA and CDR2 FQGNSA. V lost 5 bases to trimming and J lost 5 bases, with 15 bases between them. CDR3 nucleotide sequence: TGTGCCAGCAGCACGAATAGCGGTGGGGAGACCCAGTACTTC. Protein product: CASSTNSGGETQYF.